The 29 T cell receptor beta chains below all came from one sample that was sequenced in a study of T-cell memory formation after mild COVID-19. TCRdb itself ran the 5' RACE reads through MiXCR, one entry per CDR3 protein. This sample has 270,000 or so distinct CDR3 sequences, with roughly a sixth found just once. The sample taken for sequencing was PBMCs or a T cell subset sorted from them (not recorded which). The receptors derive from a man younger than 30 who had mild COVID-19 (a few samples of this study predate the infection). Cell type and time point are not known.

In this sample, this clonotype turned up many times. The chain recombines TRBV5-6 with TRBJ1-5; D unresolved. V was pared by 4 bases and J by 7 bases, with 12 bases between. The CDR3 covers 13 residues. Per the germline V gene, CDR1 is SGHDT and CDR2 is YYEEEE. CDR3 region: CASSENLHQPQHF. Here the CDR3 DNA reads TGTGCCAGCAGCGAAAACTTACACCAGCCCCAGCATTTT.

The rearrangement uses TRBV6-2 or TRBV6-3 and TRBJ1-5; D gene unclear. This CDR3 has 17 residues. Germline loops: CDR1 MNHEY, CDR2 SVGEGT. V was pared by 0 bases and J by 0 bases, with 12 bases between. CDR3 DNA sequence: TGTGCCAGCAGTTACTCAATTAGAACTTATAGCAATCAGCCCCAGCATTTT. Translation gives CASSYSIRTYSNQPQHF.

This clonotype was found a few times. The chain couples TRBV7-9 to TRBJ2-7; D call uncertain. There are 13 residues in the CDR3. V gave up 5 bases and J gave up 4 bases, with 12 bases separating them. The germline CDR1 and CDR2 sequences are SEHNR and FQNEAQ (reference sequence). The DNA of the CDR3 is TGTGCCAGCAGCCCTATCGGGCTATACGAGCAGTACGTC. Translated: CASSPIGLYEQYV.

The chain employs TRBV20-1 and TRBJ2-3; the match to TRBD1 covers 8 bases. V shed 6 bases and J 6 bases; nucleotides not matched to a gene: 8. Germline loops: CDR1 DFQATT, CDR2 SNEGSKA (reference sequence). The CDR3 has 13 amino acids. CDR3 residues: CSAWRAGGDTQYF. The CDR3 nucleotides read TGCAGTGCATGGCGGGCAGGGGGCGATACGCAGTATTTT.

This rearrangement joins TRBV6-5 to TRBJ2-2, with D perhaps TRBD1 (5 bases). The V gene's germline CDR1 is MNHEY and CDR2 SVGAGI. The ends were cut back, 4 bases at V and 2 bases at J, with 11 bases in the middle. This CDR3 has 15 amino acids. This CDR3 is CASSSLDSNTGELFF. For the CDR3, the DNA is TGTGCCAGCAGTTCCCTAGACAGTAACACCGGGGAGCTGTTTTTT.

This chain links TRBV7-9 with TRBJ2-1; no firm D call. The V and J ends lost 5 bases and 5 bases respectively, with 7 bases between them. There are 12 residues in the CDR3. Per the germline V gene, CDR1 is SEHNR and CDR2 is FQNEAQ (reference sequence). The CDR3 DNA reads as TGTGCCAGCAGCGTAGGACACAATGAGCAGTTCTTC. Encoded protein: CASSVGHNEQFF.

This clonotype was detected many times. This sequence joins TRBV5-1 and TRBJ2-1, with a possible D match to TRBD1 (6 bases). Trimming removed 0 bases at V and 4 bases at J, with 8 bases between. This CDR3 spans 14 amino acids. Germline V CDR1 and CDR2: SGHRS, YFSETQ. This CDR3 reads CASSLGTAYNEQFF. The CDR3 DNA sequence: TGCGCCAGCAGCTTGGGGACAGCATACAATGAGCAGTTCTTC. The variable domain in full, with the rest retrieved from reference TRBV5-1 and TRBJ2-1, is KAGVTQTPRYLIKTRGQQVTLSCSPISGHRSVSWYQQTPGQGLQFLFEYFSETQRNKGNFPGRFSGRQFSNSRSEMNVSTLELGDSALYLCASSLGTAYNEQFFGPGTRLTVL.

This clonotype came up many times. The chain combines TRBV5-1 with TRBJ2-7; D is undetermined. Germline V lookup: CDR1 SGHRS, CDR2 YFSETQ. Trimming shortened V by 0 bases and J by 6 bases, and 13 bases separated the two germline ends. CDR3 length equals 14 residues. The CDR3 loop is CASSLDPSSSEQYF. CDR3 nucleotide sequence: TGCGCCAGCAGCTTGGACCCGAGCTCGTCCGAGCAGTACTTC.

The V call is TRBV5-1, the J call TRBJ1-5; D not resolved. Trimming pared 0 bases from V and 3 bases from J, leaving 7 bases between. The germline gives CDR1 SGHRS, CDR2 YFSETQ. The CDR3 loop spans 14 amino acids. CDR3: CASSLGLNNQPQHF. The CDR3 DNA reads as TGCGCCAGCAGCTTGGGGCTCAACAATCAGCCCCAGCATTTT.

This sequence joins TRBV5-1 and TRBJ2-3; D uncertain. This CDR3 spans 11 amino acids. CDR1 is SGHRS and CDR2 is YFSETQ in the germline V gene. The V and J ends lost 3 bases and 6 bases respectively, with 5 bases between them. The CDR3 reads CASSWDDTQYF. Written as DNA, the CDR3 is TGCGCCAGCAGCTGGGATGATACGCAGTATTTT.

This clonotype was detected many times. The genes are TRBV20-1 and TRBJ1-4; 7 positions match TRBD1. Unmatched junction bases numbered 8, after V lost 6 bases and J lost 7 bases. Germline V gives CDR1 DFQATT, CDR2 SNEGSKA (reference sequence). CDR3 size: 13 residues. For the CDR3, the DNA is TGCAGTGCCACAGGGGAATGGGGTGAAAAACTGTTTTTT. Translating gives CSATGEWGEKLFF.

The CDR3 nucleotides read TGCAGTGCCCCTCGGACAGGGATCCCCGGGGAGCTGTTTTTT. It specifies CSAPRTGIPGELFF. The V call is TRBV20-1, the J call TRBJ2-2, with 8 bases lining up with TRBD1. The CDR3 loop spans 14 amino acids. V was clipped by 6 bases and J by 6 bases; unmatched bases: 9. Germline CDR1 and CDR2: DFQATT and SNEGSKA (reference sequence).

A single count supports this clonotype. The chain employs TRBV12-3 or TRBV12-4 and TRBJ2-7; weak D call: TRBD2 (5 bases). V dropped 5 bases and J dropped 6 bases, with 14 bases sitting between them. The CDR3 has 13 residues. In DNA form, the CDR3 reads TGTGCCAGCAGTCTCGGGGATCTCGTCGAGCAGTACTTC. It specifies CASSLGDLVEQYF.

The CDR3 loop is CASSFARRLAGGPFSTDTQYF. DNA of the CDR3: TGCGCCAGCAGCTTTGCTAGGCGTCTAGCGGGGGGGCCCTTTAGCACAGATACGCAGTATTTT. The chain links TRBV5-1 to TRBJ2-3; TRBD2 agrees at 12 bases. This CDR3 has 21 amino acids. J was trimmed by 0 bases and V by 2 bases; bases with no gene match: 16. Germline V gene sequence: CDR1 SGHRS, CDR2 YFSETQ.

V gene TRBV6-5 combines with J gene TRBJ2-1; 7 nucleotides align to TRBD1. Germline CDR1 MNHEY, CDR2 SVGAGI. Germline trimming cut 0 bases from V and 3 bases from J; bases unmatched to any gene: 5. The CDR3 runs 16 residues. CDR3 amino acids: CASSYSSGTVYNEQFF. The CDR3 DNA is TGTGCCAGCAGTTACTCGAGTGGGACAGTCTACAATGAGCAGTTCTTC.

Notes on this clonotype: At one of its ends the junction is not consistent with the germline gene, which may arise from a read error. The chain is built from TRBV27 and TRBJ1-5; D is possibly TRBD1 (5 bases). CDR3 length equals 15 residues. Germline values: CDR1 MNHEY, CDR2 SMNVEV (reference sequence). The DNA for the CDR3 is TGTGCCAGCAGTCTATCAGGGTTAGGTCGTCAGCCCCAGCATTTT. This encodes CASSLSGLGRQPQHF.

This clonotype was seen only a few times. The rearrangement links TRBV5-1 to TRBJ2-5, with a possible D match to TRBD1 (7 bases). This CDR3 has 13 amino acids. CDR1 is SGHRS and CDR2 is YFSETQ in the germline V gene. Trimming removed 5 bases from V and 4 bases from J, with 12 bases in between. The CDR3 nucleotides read TGCGCCAGCAGAGGAGGGGGCCGAGAGACCCAGTACTTC. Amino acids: CASRGGGRETQYF.

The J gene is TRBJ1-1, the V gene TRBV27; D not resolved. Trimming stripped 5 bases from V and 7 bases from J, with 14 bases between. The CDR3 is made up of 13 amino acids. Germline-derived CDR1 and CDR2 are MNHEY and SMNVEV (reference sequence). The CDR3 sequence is CASSPLPWGEAFF. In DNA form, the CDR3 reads TGTGCCAGCAGTCCCCTCCCTTGGGGTGAAGCTTTCTTT.

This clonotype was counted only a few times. CDR3 amino acids: CASSLGVVDTQYF. The CDR3 coding sequence is TGTGCCAGCAGCTTAGGAGTTGTAGATACGCAGTATTTT. J is TRBJ2-3 and V is TRBV7-2; D unresolved. Germline V gives CDR1 SGHTA, CDR2 FQGNSA. The V and J ends lost 1 base and 5 bases respectively, with 7 bases between them. CDR3 length: 13 residues.

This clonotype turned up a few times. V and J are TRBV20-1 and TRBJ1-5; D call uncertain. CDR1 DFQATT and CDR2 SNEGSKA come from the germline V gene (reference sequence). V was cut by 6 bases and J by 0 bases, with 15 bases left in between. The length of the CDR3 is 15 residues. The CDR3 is CSARPLGNSNQPQHF. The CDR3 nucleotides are TGCAGTGCCCGCCCGTTGGGGAATAGCAATCAGCCCCAGCATTTT.

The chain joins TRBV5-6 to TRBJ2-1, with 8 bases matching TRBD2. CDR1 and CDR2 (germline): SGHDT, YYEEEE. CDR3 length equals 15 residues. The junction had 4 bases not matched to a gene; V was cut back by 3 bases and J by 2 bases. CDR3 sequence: CASSSRTSPYNEQFF. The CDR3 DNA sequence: TGTGCCAGCAGCTCCAGGACTAGCCCCTACAATGAGCAGTTCTTC.

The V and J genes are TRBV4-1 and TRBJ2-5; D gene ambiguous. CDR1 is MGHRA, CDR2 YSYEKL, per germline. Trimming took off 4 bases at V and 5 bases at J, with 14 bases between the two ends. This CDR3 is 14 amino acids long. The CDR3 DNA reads TGCGCCAGCAGCCGTGCAGACCCTCGGGAGACCCAGTACTTC. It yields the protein CASSRADPRETQYF.

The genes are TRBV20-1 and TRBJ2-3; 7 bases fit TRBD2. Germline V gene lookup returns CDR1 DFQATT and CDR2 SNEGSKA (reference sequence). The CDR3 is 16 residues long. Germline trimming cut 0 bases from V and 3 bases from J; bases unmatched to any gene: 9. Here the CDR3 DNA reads TGCAGTGCTAGAGATTTTCGGGTTAGCGGGACAGATACGCAGTATTTT. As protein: CSARDFRVSGTDTQYF.

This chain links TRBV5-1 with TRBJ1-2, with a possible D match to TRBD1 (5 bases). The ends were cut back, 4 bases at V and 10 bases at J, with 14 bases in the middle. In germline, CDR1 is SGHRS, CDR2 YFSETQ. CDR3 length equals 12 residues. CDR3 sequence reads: CASSPGLPDYTF. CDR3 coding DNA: TGCGCCAGCAGCCCGGGACTCCCCGACTACACCTTC.

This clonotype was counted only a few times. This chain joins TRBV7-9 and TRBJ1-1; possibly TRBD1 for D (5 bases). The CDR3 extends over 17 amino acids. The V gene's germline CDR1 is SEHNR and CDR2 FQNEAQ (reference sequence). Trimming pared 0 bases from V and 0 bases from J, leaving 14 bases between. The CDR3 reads CASSLAGLSTMNTEAFF. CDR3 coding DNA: TGTGCCAGCAGCTTAGCGGGACTCTCCACCATGAACACTGAAGCTTTCTTT.

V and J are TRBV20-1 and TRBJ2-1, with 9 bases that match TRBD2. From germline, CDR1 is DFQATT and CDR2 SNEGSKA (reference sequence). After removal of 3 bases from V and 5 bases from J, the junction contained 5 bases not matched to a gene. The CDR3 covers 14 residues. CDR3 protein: CSARAGGPHNEQFF. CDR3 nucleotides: TGCAGTGCTAGGGCGGGGGGGCCTCACAATGAGCAGTTCTTC.

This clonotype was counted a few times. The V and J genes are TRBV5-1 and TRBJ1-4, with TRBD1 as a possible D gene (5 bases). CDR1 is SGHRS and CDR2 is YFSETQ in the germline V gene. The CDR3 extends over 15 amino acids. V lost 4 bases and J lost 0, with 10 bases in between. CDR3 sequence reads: CASSLGHPTNEKLFF. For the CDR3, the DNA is TGCGCCAGCAGCCTCGGACACCCAACTAATGAAAAACTGTTTTTT.

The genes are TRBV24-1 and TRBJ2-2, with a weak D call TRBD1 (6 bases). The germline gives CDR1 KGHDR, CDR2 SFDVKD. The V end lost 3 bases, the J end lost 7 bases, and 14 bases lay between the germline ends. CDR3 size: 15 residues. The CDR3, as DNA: TGTGCCACCAGTGATCCCTCGACAGGCGGCGGGGAGCTGTTTTTT. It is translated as CATSDPSTGGGELFF.

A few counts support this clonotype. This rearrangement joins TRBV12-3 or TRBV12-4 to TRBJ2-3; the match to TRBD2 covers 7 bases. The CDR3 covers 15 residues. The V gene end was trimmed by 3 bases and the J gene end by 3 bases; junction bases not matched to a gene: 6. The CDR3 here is CASSFFGGGTDTQYF. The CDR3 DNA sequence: TGTGCCAGCAGTTTTTTTGGGGGGGGGACAGATACGCAGTATTTT.